This T cell receptor beta chain was retrieved from a study of T cell responses to AZD1222 COVID-19 vaccine. The assay was immunoSEQ multiplex PCR, and TCRdb's table has in-frame clones only and misses some. Of 99,000 or so clones in the sample, roughly 90% were seen once. The ends lost 4 bases at V and 6 bases at J; junction bases unmatched: 14. CDR3 length equals 16 residues. Looked up from germline, CDR1 is SGHDT and CDR2 is YYEEEE. The chain is built from TRBV5-6 and TRBJ2-7; 9 bases are shared with TRBD2. This TCR was recovered from an adult in good health. The specimen was peripheral blood, collected on day 0 of AZD1222 vaccination. CDR3: CASSLIPSGIRSEQYF. The CDR3 DNA reads as TGTGCCAGCAGCCTTATTCCTAGCGGGATCAGAAGCGAGCAGTACTTC.